Included here is one TCR beta chain sequence, with context. The antigen remains undetermined. These data originate in a study of cytomegalovirus exposure and HLA in healthy donors. Overall study findings and caveats: In a later analysis, donors in an Asian-associated ancestry cluster reportedly had fewer N-insertions in productive TCRs than the cohort mean. As immune exposure information, only CMV serostatus was available. Across donors, sequencing depth was assumed by presence/absence analyses to be roughly uniform. Association of a missense DCLRE1C variant with TCR beta V- and J-gene trimming was reported in a later analysis.

The PCR made use of 60 Vbeta and 13 Jbeta primers. Generated by immunoSEQ multiplex PCR, the TCRdb table keeps only in-frame clones and is missing some. The sample shows under 200,000 clones, around 84% of them seen only once. Losses at the gene ends were 1 base for V and 0 bases for J; bases not matched to a gene: 2. In germline, CDR1 is LNHNV, CDR2 YYDKDF (reference sequence). The CDR3 loop spans 15 amino acids. The origin of this receptor is a man over 45 in good health and CMV-seropositive. Source material: PBMCs. The V call is TRBV15, the J call TRBJ2-7, with TRBD1 matching 8 bases. This CDR3 reads CATSRAGTGSYEQYV. DNA for the CDR3: TGTGCCACCAGCAGAGCCGGGACAGGCTCCTACGAGCAGTACGTC.